This is a list of T cell receptor beta chains from one sample in a study of blood T cell repertoires in COVID-19. The assay was immunoSEQ multiplex PCR, and TCRdb's table has in-frame clones only and misses some. The sample carries 380,000 or so clones, about 86% recorded once. What was sequenced was peripheral blood. The source of these receptors is a woman aged 55-69 years with COVID-19, enrolled during active disease. Each CDR3 is given with its conserved first and last residue. Each record gives: clone size, J gene, D gene, V gene, CDR3 protein, CDR3 DNA. The D gene is left open where the match is weak. The size entry is marked missing in some rows and otherwise reads once, few, many or a size class.

size: once
J: TRBJ2-7
D: TRBD2
V: TRBV18
CDR3: CASSWTSGASAYEQYF
DNA: TGTGCCAGCTCATGGACTAGCGGGGCTTCAGCCTACGAGCAGTACTTC

size: .
J: TRBJ1-3
D: .
V: TRBV12-3/TRBV12-4
CDR3: CASGPGRDTIYF
DNA: TGTGCCAGCGGGCCCGGGCGGGACACCATATATTTT

size: few
J: TRBJ2-4
D: TRBD2
V: TRBV3-1/TRBV3-2
CDR3: CASSQGGGGTRKNIQYF
DNA: TGTGCCAGCAGCCAAGGGGGGGGAGGGACGAGGAAAAACATTCAGTACTTC

size: .
J: TRBJ2-7
D: .
V: TRBV5-8
CDR3: CASSFWGAYEQYF
DNA: TGTGCCAGCAGCTTTTGGGGGGCCTACGAGCAGTACTTC

size: .
J: TRBJ2-7
D: .
V: TRBV18
CDR3: CASSPPEGTLYEQYF
DNA: TGTGCCAGCTCACCACCTGAAGGGACACTCTACGAGCAGTACTTC

size: few
J: TRBJ2-3
D: TRBD2
V: TRBV9
CDR3: CASSVASGGLRDTDTQYF
DNA: TGTGCCAGCAGCGTAGCTAGCGGGGGGTTAAGGGACACAGATACGCAGTATTTT

size: .
J: TRBJ2-7
D: .
V: TRBV19
CDR3: CASSMLGSGYSYEQYF
DNA: TGTGCCAGTAGTATGTTGGGCTCAGGTTACTCCTACGAGCAGTACTTC

size: few
J: TRBJ2-5
D: .
V: TRBV7-2
CDR3: CASSFQLGEETQYF
DNA: TGTGCCAGCAGCTTCCAACTCGGGGAAGAGACCCAGTACTTC

size: .
J: TRBJ1-3
D: .
V: TRBV9
CDR3: CASSVGQGLGNTIYF
DNA: TGTGCCAGCAGCGTTGGTCAGGGACTTGGAAACACCATATATTTT

size: .
J: TRBJ1-1
D: .
V: TRBV6-2/TRBV6-3
CDR3: CASSYSRDIPEAFF
DNA: TGTGCCAGCAGTTACTCGAGGGATATACCTGAAGCTTTCTTT

size: .
J: TRBJ1-5
D: TRBD1
V: TRBV27
CDR3: CASSSKTGAIQPQHF
DNA: TGTGCCAGCAGTTCCAAGACAGGGGCTATCCAGCCCCAGCATTTT

size: .
J: TRBJ2-5
D: .
V: TRBV18
CDR3: CASSFGTLKNQYF
DNA: TGTGCCAGCTCCTTCGGGACTCTTAAGAACCAGTACTTC

size: .
J: TRBJ2-7
D: .
V: TRBV6-5
CDR3: CASSYVRGYEQYF
DNA: TGTGCCAGCAGTTATGTCCGGGGCTACGAGCAGTACTTC

size: .
J: TRBJ2-1
D: TRBD1
V: TRBV7-2
CDR3: CASSTGQNYNEQFF
DNA: TGTGCCAGCAGCACGGGACAGAACTACAATGAGCAGTTCTTC

size: few
J: TRBJ1-2
D: .
V: TRBV7-3
CDR3: CASSLPGIYGYTF
DNA: TGTGCCAGCAGCTTACCAGGGATCTATGGCTACACCTTC

size: .
J: TRBJ2-3
D: TRBD2
V: TRBV29-1
CDR3: CSVDGTSGFTDTQYF
DNA: TGCAGCGTAGACGGGACTAGCGGATTCACAGATACGCAGTATTTT

size: .
J: TRBJ2-5
D: TRBD1
V: TRBV7-6
CDR3: CASSWGDGQGGKTQYF
DNA: TGTGCCAGCAGCTGGGGGGACGGACAGGGAGGAAAGACCCAGTACTTC

size: .
J: TRBJ1-6
D: .
V: TRBV6-5
CDR3: CASSYADFSPNSPLHF
DNA: TGTGCCAGCAGTTACGCGGACTTTTCACCCAATTCACCCCTCCACTTT

size: .
J: TRBJ2-3
D: TRBD2
V: TRBV7-2
CDR3: CASSLVAGGTDTQYF
DNA: TGTGCCAGCAGCTTAGTTGCGGGGGGCACAGATACGCAGTATTTT

size: .
J: TRBJ2-5
D: .
V: TRBV10-1
CDR3: CASSESSGIQETQYF
DNA: TGCGCCAGCAGTGAGTCGTCGGGAATCCAAGAGACCCAGTACTTC

size: .
J: TRBJ1-5
D: .
V: TRBV6-5
CDR3: CASRRLPNQPQHF
DNA: TGTGCCAGCAGACGGTTGCCCAATCAGCCCCAGCATTTT

size: .
J: TRBJ1-2
D: .
V: TRBV13
CDR3: CASSSTGIYGYTF
DNA: TGTGCCAGCAGTTCTACAGGGATATATGGCTACACCTTC